This TCR beta chain came from a study of cytomegalovirus exposure and HLA in healthy donors. Note on this clone: Its specificity is unknown.

The V end lost 1 base, the J end lost 0 bases, and 8 bases lay between the germline ends. Germline V gives CDR1 SGHVS, CDR2 FNYEAQ. The CDR3 length is 15 residues. The PCR used 60 Vbeta and 13 Jbeta primers. Using immunoSEQ multiplex PCR, the repertoire was profiled, and TCRdb retains in-frame clones only, with some absent. Of around 140,000 clones listed, approximately 78% are singletons. Study-wide findings and caveats: Investigators reported more than 150 TCR beta chains as tied to cytomegalovirus. Apart from CMV serostatus, no immune exposure information was available. In a later analysis, TCR beta V- and J-gene trimming was associated with a missense DCLRE1C variant. In an earlier analysis, most TCR beta V segments were productive about 87% or about 30% of the time.

This TCR was sampled from a woman under 30 in good health and CMV-seropositive. Sequenced input: PBMCs. V is TRBV7-6 and J is TRBJ2-3; maybe TRBD1 (6 bases). DNA of the CDR3: TGTGCCAGCAGCTTAGGGGACATAAGCACAGATACGCAGTATTTT. It encodes CASSLGDISTDTQYF.